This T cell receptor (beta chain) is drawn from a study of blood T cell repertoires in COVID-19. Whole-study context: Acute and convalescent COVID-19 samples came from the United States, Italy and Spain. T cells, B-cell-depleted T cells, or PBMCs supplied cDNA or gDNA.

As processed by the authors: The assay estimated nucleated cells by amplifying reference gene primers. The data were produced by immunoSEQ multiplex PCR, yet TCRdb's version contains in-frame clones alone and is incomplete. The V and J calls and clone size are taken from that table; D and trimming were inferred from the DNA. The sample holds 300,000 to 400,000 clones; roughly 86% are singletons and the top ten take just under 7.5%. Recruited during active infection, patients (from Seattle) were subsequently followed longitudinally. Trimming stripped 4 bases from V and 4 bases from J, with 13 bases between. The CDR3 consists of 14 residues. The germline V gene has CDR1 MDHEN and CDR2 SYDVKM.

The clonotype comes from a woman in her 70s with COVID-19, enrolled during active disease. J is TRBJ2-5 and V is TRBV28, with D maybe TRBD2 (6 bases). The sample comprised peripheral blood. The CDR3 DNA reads TGTGCCAGCAGTTCCGTGACTAGAACAGAGACCCAGTACTTC. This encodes CASSSVTRTETQYF.